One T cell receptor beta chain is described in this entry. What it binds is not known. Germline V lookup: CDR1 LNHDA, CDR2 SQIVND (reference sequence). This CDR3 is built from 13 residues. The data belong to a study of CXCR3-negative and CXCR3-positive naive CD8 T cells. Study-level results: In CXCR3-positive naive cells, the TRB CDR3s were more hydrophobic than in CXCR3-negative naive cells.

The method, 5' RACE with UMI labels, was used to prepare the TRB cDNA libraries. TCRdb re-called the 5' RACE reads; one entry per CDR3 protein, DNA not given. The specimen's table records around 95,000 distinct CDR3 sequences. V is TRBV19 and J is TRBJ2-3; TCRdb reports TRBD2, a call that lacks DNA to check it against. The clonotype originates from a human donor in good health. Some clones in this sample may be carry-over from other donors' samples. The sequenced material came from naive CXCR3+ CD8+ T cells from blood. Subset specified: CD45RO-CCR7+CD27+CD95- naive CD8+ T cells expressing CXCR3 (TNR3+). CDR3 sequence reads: CATERSWSDTQYF.